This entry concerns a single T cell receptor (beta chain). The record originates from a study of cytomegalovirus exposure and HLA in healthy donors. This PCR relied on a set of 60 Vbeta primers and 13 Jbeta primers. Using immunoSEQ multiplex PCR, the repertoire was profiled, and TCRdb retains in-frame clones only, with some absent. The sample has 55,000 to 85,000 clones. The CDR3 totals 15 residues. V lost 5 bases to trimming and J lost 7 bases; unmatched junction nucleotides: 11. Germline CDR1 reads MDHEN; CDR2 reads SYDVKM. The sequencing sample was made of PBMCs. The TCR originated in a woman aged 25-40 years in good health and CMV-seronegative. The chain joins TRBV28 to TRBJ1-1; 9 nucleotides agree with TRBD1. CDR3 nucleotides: TGTGCCAGCAGTACCTCCGGGACAGGGAGGGATGAAGCTTTCTTT. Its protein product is CASSTSGTGRDEAFF.